This passage covers 3 T cell receptor beta chains from one sample sequenced in a study of CD8 T cells in ankylosing spondylitis. TCRdb itself ran the 5' RACE reads through MiXCR, one entry per CDR3 protein. The repertoire holds approximately 100,000 distinct CDR3 sequences, with around 24% as singletons. The sequenced sample consisted of synovial fluid, either unsorted or a sorted T cell fraction (not recorded which). The receptors here all came from a male donor with ankylosing spondylitis.

The chain recombines TRBV7-9 with TRBJ2-1, with 8 bases fitting TRBD1. The J segment lost 3 bases and the V segment lost 5 bases, leaving 3 bases of the junction unmatched. The V gene's germline CDR1 is SEHNR and CDR2 FQNEAQ (reference sequence). CDR3 length: 14 residues. The DNA for the CDR3 is TGTGCCAGCAGCCTGGACAGGGACTACAATGAGCAGTTCTTC. Its translation: CASSLDRDYNEQFF.

In this sample, this clonotype turned up many times. This rearrangement joins TRBV3-1 to TRBJ2-4; no clear D. This CDR3 spans 14 amino acids. Between the trimmed V and J ends, which lost 4 bases and 9 bases, there was a span of 16 bases. The germline V gene has CDR1 LGHDT and CDR2 YNNKEL (reference sequence). CDR3 coding DNA: TGTGCCAGCAGCCTCACTCAGCCCTGGGGCATTCAGTACTTC. Its protein is CASSLTQPWGIQYF.

The chain joins TRBV20-1 to TRBJ1-1; TRBD1 might be the D (5 bases). The CDR3 consists of 12 residues. V was pared by 5 bases and J by 1 base, with 8 bases between. The germline V gene has CDR1 DFQATT and CDR2 SNEGSKA (reference sequence). The CDR3 reads CSASGGNTEAFF. DNA of the CDR3: TGCAGTGCTTCGGGGGGGAACACTGAAGCTTTCTTT.